The entry that follows covers one T cell receptor (beta chain) sequence. Its antigen is as yet unknown. V was cut by 4 bases and J by 0 bases, with 7 bases left in between. This CDR3 region has 14 residues. CDR1 LNHDA and CDR2 SQIVND come from the germline V gene (reference sequence). The data were obtained in a study of beta chain features in type 1 diabetes. Study summary: Cell yields, gender and age were comparable in patients and healthy donors.

Study-wide findings and caveats: There was a moderate but significant shortening of TCRB CDR3s in all four CD4+ subsets of Type 1 diabetes patients.

Every isolated RNA sample was fully reverse transcribed, so sequencing captured expressed TCRB transcripts. Roughly 3.6 million reads per sample on average were obtained from naive, central memory and regulatory T cell samples. TCRdb's copy holds only in-frame clones and misses some; the assay was immunoSEQ multiplex PCR. The repertoire has 300,000 to 450,000 clones, over 10% of them found once; the top ten carry under 0.02%. The chain is built from TRBV19 and TRBJ2-1; no clear D gene. The material sequenced was naive CD4+ T cells from blood. The clonotype comes from a man younger than 30 in good health. In nucleotides, the CDR3 is TGTGCCAGTAGTAAGGAGAGCTCCTACAATGAGCAGTTCTTC. This translates into CASSKESSYNEQFF.